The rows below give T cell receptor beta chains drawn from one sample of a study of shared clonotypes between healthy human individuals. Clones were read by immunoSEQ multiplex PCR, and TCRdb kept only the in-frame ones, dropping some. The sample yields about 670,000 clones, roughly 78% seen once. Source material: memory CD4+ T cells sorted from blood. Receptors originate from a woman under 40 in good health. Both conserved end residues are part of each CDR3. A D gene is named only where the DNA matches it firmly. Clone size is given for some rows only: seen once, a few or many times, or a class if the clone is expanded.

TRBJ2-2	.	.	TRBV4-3	CASSQVGELFF	TGCGCCAGCAGCCAAGTCGGGGAGCTGTTTTTT
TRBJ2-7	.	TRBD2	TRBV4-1	CASSHYLAGGTYEQYF	TGCGCCAGCAGCCATTATCTAGCGGGAGGCACCTACGAGCAGTACTTC
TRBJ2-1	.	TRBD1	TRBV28	CASSYGTGADGLGQFF	TGTGCCAGCAGTTACGGGACAGGCGCGGATGGGCTCGGGCAGTTCTTC
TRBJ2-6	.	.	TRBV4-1	CASSRIKAASSGANVLTF	TGCGCCAGCAGCCGGATCAAAGCCGCCAGCTCTGGGGCCAACGTCCTGACTTTC
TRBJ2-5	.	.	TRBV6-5	CASSTHLQETQYF	TGTGCCAGCAGTACCCACCTACAAGAGACCCAGTACTTC
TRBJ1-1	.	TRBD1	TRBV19	CATTARTGYSTEAFF	TGTGCCACCACGGCGCGGACAGGCTATAGTACTGAAGCTTTCTTT
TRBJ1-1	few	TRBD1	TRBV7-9	CASSVQGDTEAFF	TGTGCCAGCAGCGTACAGGGGGACACTGAAGCTTTCTTT
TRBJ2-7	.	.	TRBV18	CASSRESGEQYF	TGTGCCAGCTCACGGGAGTCGGGCGAGCAGTACTTC
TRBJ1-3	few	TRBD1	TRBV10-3	CAIRSGQGASSGNTIYF	TGTGCCATCAGGTCGGGACAGGGGGCATCGTCCGGAAACACCATATATTTT
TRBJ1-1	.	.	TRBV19	CASTLDRLNTEAFF	TGTGCCAGTACCCTAGACAGATTGAACACTGAAGCTTTCTTT